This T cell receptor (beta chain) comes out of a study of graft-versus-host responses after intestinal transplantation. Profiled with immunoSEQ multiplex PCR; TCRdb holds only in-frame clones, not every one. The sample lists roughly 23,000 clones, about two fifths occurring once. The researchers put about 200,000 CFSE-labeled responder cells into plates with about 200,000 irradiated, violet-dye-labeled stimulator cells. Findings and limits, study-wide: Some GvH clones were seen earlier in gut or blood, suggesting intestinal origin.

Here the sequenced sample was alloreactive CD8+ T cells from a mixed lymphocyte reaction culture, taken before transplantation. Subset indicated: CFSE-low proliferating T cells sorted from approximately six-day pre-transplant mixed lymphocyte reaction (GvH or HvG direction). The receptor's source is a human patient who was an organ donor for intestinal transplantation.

CDR3 in DNA: TGTGCCAGCAGCGGACTAGACAATGAGCAGTTCTTC. Its protein is CASSGLDNEQFF. V usage is TRBV4-2 and J usage is TRBJ2-1, with 7 bases lining up with TRBD2. The germline V gene has CDR1 LGHNA and CDR2 YNFKEQ. Trimming at V came to 5 bases and at J to 5 bases, leaving 0 bases not matched to a gene. The CDR3 covers 12 residues.